This paragraph reports one TCR beta chain. A few counts support this clonotype. The antigen this receptor binds is unknown. Per-base qualities were not stored, and no clone one base away is much larger. As encoded in the germline V gene (reference sequence), CDR1 is MNHEY while CDR2 is SMNVEV. V gives up 4 bases and J gives up 7 bases, and the segment between their germline ends measures 13 bases. The CDR3 numbers 13 residues from cysteine through phenylalanine. The entry retains the CDR3 DNA only, 39 bases that are in frame from base 1. This sample was taken from a study of T-cell memory formation after mild COVID-19 (dated by TCRdb to the early 2020s). In the study overall: TCR sequence clusters from the two donors were largely donor specific. In a couple of donors, T-cell clones that expanded and contracted after mild COVID-19 were tracked by sequencing TCRalpha and TCRbeta repertoires over time. Two young, previously healthy adult volunteers made up the cohort, one male and one female. Broader findings and caveats from the paper: Only a couple of mild cases were covered by the study, and larger cohorts that include severe cases with pre-infection samples were considered necessary. Whether the second-wave clones peaking on day 37 were SARS-CoV-2 specific was not confirmed. Clones that contracted from day 15 to 85 showed balanced CD4/CD8 phenotypes, whereas a second wave of clones that expanded from day 15 to 37 leaned towards CD4+. Contracting CD4+ clones were located mainly in the CM and EM memory subsets, whereas CD8+ clones were found to be enriched in EMRA. Some responding clones were detected in pre-infection memory, which suggested that pre-existing cross-reactive memory T cells had joined the SARS-CoV-2 response.

Sequencing relied on an Illumina NovaSeq 6000. TCRalpha and TCRbeta cDNA libraries were constructed by 5'RACE with constant-segment primers, with sample barcodes and unique molecular identifiers being introduced. Trizol reagent was used to extract RNA from every sample. The libraries were amplified in two PCR steps, and the second step added a second sample barcode and Illumina TruSeq adapters. Sequencing of libraries was performed on an Illumina NovaSeq with 2 x 150 bp paired-end reads. The authors' pipeline ran thus. Demultiplexing of reads and collapsing into UMI-guided consensus sequences were performed with migec v1.2.7. With mixcr v2.1.11, UMI consensuses were aligned to TRA and TRB V and J templates and assembled into clonotypes. A clonotype was counted as expanded or contracted only if both edgeR and NoisET called the change significant, with noise models trained on biological replicates. For edgeR calls, the cutoffs were a false discovery rate-adjusted p below 0.01 and a log2 fold-change threshold of 1. PCA with hierarchical clustering of max-normalized trajectories of the 1000 most abundant clonotypes was used as exploratory dynamics analysis. Each responding clone was given a CD4 or CD8 phenotype based on the CD4+ and CD8+ repertoires, which had been sequenced separately. In TCRdb, the public reads were trimmed at Q25 with fastp and aligned with MiXCR, with productive beta chains retained. Every entry covers one CDR3 protein and lists the most common genes and DNA from its rows. The V and J calls were not made by the authors but by TCRdb's processing. In this sample the table shows 350,000 to 450,000 distinct CDR3 sequences, roughly 20% of which occur a single time. The ten largest clones take up approximately 8.1% of the sample.

PBMCs were isolated by Ficoll-Paque density gradient centrifugation. This receptor was taken from an adult woman who had mild COVID-19 (a few samples of this study predate the infection). The sample titles of this study are shuffled in the database, so cell type and time point are left out; the donor was told from shared clones. The specimen was PBMCs or a T cell subset sorted from them (not recorded which). This sequence uses TRBV27 and TRBJ1-1; 6 matching bases give a weak D call of TRBD1. The CDR3: CASSSGVLGEAFF. The DNA sequence is as follows: TGTGCCAGCAGTTCAGGGGTCTTGGGTGAAGCTTTCTTT.